This T cell receptor beta chain was captured in a study of response to subunit inactivated influenza vaccine. Trimming removed 4 bases at V and 7 bases at J, with 12 bases between. This CDR3 is 14 amino acids long. Germline assignment: CDR1 KGHDR and CDR2 SFDVKD. TCRdb fed the RT-PCR reads into MiXCR, producing one record per CDR3 protein. The sample lists hundreds of thousands of distinct CDR3 sequences; 7.5% to 8.5% were seen once. The chain uses TRBV24-1 and TRBJ2-2; D gene ambiguous. This TCR was recovered from a man between 50 and 69 years old who received an inactivated influenza vaccine. The specimen was PBMCs from blood, collected less than 30 months after vaccination. The CDR3 DNA sequence: TGTGCCACCAGTGACTCCCTCACGGGCGGGGAGCTGTTTTTT. Translating it yields CATSDSLTGGELFF.